The present T cell receptor (beta chain) was sequenced within a study of sequential checkpoint blockade in melanoma. In the study overall: After both sequences, patients received maintenance nivolumab.

V was trimmed by 3 bases and J by 5 bases, leaving 16 bases between them. Germline CDR1 and CDR2: LGHNA and YSLEER. CDR3 length: 15 amino acids. This table comes from immunoSEQ multiplex PCR, and its TCRdb copy is limited to in-frame clones, with some not included. The table has more than 30,000 clones, 80% to 90% seen once. Documented treatment: randomized to nivolumab then ipilimumab (arm A) or the reverse (arm B). Patients had received no earlier DNA-damaging chemotherapy. Live CD3+CD8+ CD19− CD56− cells were sorted from PBMCs. The TCR comes from a human donor with melanoma. Sequenced material: CD8+ T cells sorted from blood (inferred from file names), taken from a patient given nivolumab and ipilimumab in sequence. This sequence joins TRBV4-3 and TRBJ1-1, with a weak D call TRBD1 (5 bases). CDR3 bases: TGCGCCAGCAGCCACGGGACGGGGGAGTGGACTGAAGCTTTCTTT. It codes for CASSHGTGEWTEAFF.